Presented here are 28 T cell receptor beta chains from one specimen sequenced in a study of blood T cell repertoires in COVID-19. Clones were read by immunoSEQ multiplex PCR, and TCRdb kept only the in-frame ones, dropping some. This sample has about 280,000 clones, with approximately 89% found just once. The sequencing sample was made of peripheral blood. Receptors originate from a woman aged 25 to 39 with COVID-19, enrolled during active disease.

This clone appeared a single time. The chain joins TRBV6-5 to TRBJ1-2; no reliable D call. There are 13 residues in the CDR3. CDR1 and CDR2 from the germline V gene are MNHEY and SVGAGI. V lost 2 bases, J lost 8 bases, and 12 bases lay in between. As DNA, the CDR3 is TGTGCCAGCAGTTACACGGAGGGTGGGGGCTACACCTTC. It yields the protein CASSYTEGGGYTF.

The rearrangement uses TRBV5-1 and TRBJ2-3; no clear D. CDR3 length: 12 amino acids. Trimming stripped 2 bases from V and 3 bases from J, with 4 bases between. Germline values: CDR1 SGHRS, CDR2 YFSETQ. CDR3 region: CASSLETDTQYF. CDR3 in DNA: TGCGCCAGCAGCTTAGAGACAGATACGCAGTATTTT.

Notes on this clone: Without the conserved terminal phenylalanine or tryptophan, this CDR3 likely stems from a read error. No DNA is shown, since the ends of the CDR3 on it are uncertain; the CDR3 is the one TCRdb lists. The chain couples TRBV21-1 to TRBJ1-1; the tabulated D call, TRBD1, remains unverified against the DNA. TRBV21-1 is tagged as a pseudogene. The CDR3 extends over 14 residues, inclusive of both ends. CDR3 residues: CASRFEQGSPEAFL.

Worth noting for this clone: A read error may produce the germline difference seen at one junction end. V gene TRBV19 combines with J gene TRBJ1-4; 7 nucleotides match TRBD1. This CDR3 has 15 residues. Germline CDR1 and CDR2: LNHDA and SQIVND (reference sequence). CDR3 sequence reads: CASSSTGVTIEKLFF. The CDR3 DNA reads TGTGCCAGTAGCTCCACAGGGGTTACTATTGAAAAACTGTTTTTT.

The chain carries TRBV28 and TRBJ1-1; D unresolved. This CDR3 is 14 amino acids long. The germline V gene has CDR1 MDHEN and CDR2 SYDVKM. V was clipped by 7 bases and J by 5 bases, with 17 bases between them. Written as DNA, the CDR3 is TGTGCCAGCACCCCCCCCGGGTCACGTACTGAAGCTTTCTTT. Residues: CASTPPGSRTEAFF.

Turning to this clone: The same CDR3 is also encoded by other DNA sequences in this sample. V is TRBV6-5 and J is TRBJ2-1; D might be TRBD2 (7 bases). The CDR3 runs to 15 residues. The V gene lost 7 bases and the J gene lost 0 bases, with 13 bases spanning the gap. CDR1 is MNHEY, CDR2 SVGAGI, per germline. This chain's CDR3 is CASIKGGSSYNEQFF. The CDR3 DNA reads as TGTGCCAGCATCAAGGGGGGGAGCTCCTACAATGAGCAGTTCTTC.

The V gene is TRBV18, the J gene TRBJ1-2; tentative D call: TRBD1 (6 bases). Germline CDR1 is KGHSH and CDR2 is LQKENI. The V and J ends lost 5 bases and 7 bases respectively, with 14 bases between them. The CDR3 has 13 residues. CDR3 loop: CASSAQGSRGYTF. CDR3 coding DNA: TGTGCCAGCTCAGCTCAGGGGTCCCGTGGCTACACCTTC. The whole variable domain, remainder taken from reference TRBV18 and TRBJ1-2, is NAGVMQNPRHLVRRRGQEARLRCSPMKGHSHVYWYRQLPEEGLKFMVYLQKENIIDESGMPKERFSAEFPKEGPSILRIQQVVRGDSAAYFCASSAQGSRGYTFGSGTRLTVV.

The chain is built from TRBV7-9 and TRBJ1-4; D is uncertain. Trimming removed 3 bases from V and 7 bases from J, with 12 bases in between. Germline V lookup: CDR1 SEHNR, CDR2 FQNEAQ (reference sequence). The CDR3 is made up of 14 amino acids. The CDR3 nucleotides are TGTGCCAGCAGCTTTGGGTCGGGGAGTGAAAAACTGTTTTTT. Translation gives CASSFGSGSEKLFF.

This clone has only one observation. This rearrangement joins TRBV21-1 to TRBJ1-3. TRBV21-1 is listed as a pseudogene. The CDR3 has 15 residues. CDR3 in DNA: TGTGCCAGCAGCAACCAGGGACTTACCTGTGGCACCATATATTTT. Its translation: CASSNQGLTCGTIYF.

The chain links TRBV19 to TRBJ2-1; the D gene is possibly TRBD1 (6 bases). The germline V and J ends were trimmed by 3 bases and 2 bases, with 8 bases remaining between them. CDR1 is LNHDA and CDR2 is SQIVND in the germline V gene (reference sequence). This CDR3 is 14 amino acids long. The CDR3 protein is CASSIWGPYNEQFF. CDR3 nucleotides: TGTGCCAGTAGTATTTGGGGGCCCTACAATGAGCAGTTCTTC.

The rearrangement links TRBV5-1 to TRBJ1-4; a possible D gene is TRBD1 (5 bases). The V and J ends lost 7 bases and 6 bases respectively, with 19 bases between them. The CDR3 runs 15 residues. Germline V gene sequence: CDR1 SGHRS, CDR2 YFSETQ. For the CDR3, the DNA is TGCGCCAGCCAGCCATTCTCGGGGGGTTATGAAAAACTGTTTTTT. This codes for CASQPFSGGYEKLFF.

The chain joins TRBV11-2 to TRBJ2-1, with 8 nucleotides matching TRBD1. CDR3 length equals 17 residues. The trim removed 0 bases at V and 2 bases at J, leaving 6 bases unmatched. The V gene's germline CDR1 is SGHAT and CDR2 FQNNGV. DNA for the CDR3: TGTGCCAGCAGCTTAGATAGTTGGACAGGGCCCTACAATGAGCAGTTCTTC. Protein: CASSLDSWTGPYNEQFF. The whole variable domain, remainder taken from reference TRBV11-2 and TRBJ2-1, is EAGVAQSPRYKIIEKRQSVAFWCNPISGHATLYWYQQILGQGPKLLIQFQNNGVVDDSQLPKDRFSAERLKGVDSTLKIQPAKLEDSAVYLCASSLDSWTGPYNEQFFGPGTRLTVL.

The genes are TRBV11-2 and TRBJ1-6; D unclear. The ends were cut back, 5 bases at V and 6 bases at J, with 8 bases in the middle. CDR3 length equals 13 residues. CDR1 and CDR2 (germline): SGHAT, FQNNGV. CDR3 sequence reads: CASSPLLNSPLHF. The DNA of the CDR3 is TGTGCCAGCAGCCCCCTCCTTAATTCACCCCTCCACTTT.

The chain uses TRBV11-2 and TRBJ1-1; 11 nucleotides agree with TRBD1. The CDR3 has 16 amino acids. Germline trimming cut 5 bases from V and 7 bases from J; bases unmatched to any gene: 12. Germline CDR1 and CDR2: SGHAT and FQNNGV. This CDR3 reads CASSVGQGAPPFEAFF. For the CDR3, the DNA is TGTGCCAGCAGCGTTGGACAGGGGGCCCCGCCCTTTGAAGCTTTCTTT.

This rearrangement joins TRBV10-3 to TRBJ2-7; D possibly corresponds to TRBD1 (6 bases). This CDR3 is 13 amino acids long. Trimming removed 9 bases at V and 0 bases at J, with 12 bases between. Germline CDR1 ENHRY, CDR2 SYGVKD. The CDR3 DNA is TGTGCCATTGGGACATCGAGCTCCTACGAGCAGTACTTC. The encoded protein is CAIGTSSSYEQYF.

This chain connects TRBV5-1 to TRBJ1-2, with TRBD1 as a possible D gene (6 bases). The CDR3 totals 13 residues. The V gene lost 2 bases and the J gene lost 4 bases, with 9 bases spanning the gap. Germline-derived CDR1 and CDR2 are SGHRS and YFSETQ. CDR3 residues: CASSFDRPYGYTF. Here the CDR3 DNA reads TGCGCCAGCAGCTTCGACAGGCCCTATGGCTACACCTTC.

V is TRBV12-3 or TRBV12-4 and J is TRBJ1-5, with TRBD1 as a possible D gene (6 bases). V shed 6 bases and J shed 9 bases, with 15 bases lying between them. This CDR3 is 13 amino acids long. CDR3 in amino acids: CASSLYRDRPQHF. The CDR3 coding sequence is TGTGCCAGCAGCTTGTACAGGGACCGGCCCCAGCATTTT.

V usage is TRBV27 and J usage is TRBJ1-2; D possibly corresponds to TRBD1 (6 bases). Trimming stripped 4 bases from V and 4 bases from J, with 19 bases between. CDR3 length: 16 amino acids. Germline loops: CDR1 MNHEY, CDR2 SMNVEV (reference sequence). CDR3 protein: CASSSYPGDPIYGYTF. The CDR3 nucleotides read TGTGCCAGCAGTTCGTACCCAGGGGACCCTATCTATGGCTACACCTTC.

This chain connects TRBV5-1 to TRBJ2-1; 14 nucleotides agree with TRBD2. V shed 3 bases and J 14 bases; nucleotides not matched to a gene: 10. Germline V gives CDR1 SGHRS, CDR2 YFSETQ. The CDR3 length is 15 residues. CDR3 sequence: CASSWGTSGGVVKFF. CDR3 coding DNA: TGCGCCAGCAGCTGGGGGACTAGCGGGGGCGTCGTGAAGTTCTTC.

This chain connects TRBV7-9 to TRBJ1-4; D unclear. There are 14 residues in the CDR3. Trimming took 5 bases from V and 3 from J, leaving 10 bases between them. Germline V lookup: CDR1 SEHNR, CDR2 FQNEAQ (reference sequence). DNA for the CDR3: TGTGCCAGCAGCCGCGGGGTACCTAATGAAAAACTGTTTTTT. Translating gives CASSRGVPNEKLFF.

Here the CDR3 DNA reads TGCGCCAGCAGCCTGACCCACTTGACAGACACCGGGGAGCTGTTTTTT. This gives the protein CASSLTHLTDTGELFF. The chain uses TRBV4-1 and TRBJ2-2; possibly TRBD1 for D (5 bases). Germline V lookup: CDR1 MGHRA, CDR2 YSYEKL. The length of the CDR3 is 16 residues. V lost 4 bases, J lost 3 bases, and 15 bases lay in between.

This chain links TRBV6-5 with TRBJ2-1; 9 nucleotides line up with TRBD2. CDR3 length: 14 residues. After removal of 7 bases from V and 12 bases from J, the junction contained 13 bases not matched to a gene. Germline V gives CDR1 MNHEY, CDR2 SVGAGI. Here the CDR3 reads CASKGIAGALGQFF. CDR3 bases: TGTGCCAGCAAGGGTATAGCGGGGGCTCTTGGGCAGTTCTTC.

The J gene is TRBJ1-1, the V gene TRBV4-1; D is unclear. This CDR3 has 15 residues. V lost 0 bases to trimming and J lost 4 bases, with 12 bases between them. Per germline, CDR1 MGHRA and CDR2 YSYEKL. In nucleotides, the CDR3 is TGCGCCAGCAGCCAAGATTTTCGTCCGGTCACTGAAGCTTTCTTT. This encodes CASSQDFRPVTEAFF.

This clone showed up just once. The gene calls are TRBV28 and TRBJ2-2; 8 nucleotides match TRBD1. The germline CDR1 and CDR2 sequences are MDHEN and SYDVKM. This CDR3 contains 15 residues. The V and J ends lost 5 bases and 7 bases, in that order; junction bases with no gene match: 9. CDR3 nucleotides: TGTGCCAGCAGTACTCACCAGGGGGCTCTCGGGGAGCTGTTTTTT. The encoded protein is CASSTHQGALGELFF. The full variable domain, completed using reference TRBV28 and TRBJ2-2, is DVKVTQSSRYLVKRTGEKVFLECVQDMDHENMFWYRQDPGLGLRLIYFSYDVKMKEKGDIPEGYSVSREKKERFSLILESASTNQTSMYLCASSTHQGALGELFFGEGSRLTVL.

CDR3 nucleotides: TGCGCCAGCATGGCGGGGGACGAGCAGTACTTC. Translating it yields CASMAGDEQYF. The chain is built from TRBV10-2 and TRBJ2-7; 7 bases map to TRBD2. After removal of 7 bases from V and 5 bases from J, the junction contained 2 bases not matched to a gene. The CDR3 has 11 residues. Per germline, CDR1 WSHSY and CDR2 SAAADI.

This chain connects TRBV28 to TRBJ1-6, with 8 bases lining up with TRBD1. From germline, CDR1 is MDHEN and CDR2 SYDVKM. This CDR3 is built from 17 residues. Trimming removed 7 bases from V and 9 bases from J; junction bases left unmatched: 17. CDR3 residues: CASTHRPGQGFISPLHF. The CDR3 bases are TGTGCCAGCACTCACCGACCCGGACAGGGTTTCATTTCACCCCTCCACTTT.

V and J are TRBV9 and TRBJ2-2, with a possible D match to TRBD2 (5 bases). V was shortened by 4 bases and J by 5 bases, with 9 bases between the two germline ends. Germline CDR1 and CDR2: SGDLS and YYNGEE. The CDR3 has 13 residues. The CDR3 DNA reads TGTGCCAGCAGCCCTGGGAGTACCGGGGAGCTGTTTTTT. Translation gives CASSPGSTGELFF.

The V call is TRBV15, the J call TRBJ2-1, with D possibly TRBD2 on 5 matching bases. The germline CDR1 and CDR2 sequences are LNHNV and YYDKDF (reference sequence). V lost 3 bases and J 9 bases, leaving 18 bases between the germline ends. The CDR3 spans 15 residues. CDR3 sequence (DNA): TGTGCCACCAGCAGGGTTGGACTCGCGGGTAGTGAGCAGTTCTTC. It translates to CATSRVGLAGSEQFF.